This T cell receptor (beta chain) was documented in a study of cytomegalovirus exposure and HLA in healthy donors. In the study overall: Prior work identified 120 million or so unique TCR beta sequences in about 179 million T cells. Among fewer than 500 genotyped donors, about 85% fell in the Caucasian-associated ancestry cluster. Findings of the study overall: Donor immune exposure was known only as CMV serostatus. Rare TCR sequences predominated, though certain public TCRs were found in many donors.

Of note for this clone: The antigen is undetermined.

Primers for the PCR totalled 60 Vbeta and 13 Jbeta. Profiled with immunoSEQ multiplex PCR; TCRdb holds only in-frame clones, not every one. The repertoire includes some 190,000 clones, 87% of them detected once, and around 1% sits in the top ten. Sequenced material: PBMCs. This clonotype was obtained from a boy aged 2-9 years in good health and CMV-seronegative.

The CDR3 DNA is TGTGCCAGTAGTATGACCGGACAGAGCGCTTACGAGCAGTACTTC. It is translated as CASSMTGQSAYEQYF. This rearrangement joins TRBV19 to TRBJ2-7; D may be TRBD1 (6 bases). Trimming stripped 3 bases from V and 4 bases from J, with 16 bases between. The CDR3 spans 15 residues. The germline V gene encodes CDR1 LNHDA and CDR2 SQIVND (reference sequence).